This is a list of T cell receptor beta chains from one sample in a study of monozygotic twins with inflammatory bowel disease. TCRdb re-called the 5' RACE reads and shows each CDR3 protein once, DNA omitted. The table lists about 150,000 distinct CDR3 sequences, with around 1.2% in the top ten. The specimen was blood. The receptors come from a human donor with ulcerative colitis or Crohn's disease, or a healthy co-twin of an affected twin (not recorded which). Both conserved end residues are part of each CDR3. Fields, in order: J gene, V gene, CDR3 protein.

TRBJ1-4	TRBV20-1	CSARDRRFNEKLFF
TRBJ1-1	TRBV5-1	CASRLTAGGSEAFF
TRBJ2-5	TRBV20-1	CSAQGGETQYF
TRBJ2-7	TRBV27	CASRRGREIYEQYF
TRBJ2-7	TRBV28	CASRGRGDVASYEQYF
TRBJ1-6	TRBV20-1	CSVAGAGSPLHF
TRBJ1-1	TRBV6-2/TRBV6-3	CASSYLLGRSSNTEAFF
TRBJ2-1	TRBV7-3	CASSFLAGAAYNEQFF
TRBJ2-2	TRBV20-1	CSARVVTGGLWDTGELFF
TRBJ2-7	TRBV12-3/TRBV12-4	CASSFSLTGEPSYEQYF
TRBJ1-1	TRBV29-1	CSVKTDGIGRATNTEAFF
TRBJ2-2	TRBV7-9	CASSLDRNSNTGELFF
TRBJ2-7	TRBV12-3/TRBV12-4	CASTLPGGEQYF
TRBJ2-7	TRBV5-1	CASSQGLAGGPSYEQYF
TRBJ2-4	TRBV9	CASSPENSGRVTKNIQYF
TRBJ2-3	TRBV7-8	CASSSGGLAGLTDTQYF
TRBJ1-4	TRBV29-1	CSVEVGEKLFF
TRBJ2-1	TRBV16	CASSQSSLAEYNEQFF
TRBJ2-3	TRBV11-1	CASSLVPAGGPADTQYF
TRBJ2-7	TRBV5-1	CASSLEADEQYF
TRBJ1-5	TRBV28	CASSFLDSRAPQHF
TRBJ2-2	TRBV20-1	CSAIIRSTHRELFF
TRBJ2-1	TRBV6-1	CASSRSGSGEQFF
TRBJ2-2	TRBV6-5	CASSYAGQGTGELFF
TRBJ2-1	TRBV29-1	CSVVTGVYNEQFF
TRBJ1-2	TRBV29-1	CSVKRDSPRGTF